This TCR beta chain was observed in a study of PD-1 blockade in classical Hodgkin lymphoma (TCRdb year 2020). Regarding the complete study: Nivolumab dosing was 3 mg/kg intravenously every 2 weeks, continuing until either disease progression or unacceptable toxicity. A peripheral blood immune signature of response to PD-1 blockade in classical Hodgkin lymphoma was defined using TCR beta sequencing and CyTOF. Study-wide findings and limitations: Lower diversity was seen in patients whose nivolumab began less than 1 year after ASCT, and these patients were left out of later analyses so that immune reconstitution would not confound the results. Trial patients with a complete response had baseline diversity similar to that of newly diagnosed patients, while partial responders and progressors had significantly lower diversity. Newly diagnosed patients were reported to have lower baseline TCR diversity than healthy donors, and relapsed/refractory patients were reported to have lower baseline TCR diversity still. Only a single clinical trial cohort was studied, and what caused the repertoire differences, possibly disease activity or prior therapy, remained undefined. By C4D1, a significant rise was seen in CD4+ TCR diversity but not in CD8+ TCR diversity (p=0.0027 vs p=0.16), and the rise was most apparent among complete responders (p=0.02).

Looking up the germline V gene yields CDR1 SGDLS and CDR2 YYNGEE. V is reduced by 0 bases and J by 4 bases, leaving a spacing of 7 bases between them. Taken from cysteine to phenylalanine, the CDR3 has 13 residues. Only the CDR3 part of the read is kept: 39 bases, read in frame from the first base. Interpreted using the paper, the time point label stands for: cycle 2 day 1 (C2D1) of nivolumab. Every trial patient had relapsed following autologous stem cell transplantation, and prior brentuximab vedotin exposure was what differed among cohorts A, B and C. A total of 50 to 70 patients with relapsed/refractory classical Hodgkin lymphoma made up the trial cohort, and each patient's best overall response was complete response, partial response or progressive disease. Single-agent nivolumab was administered to trial patients in the multi-cohort phase II CheckMate 205 trial. An independent review committee assessed best overall response by applying the 2007 International Working Group response criteria. Trial PBMCs were collected immediately before nivolumab initiation (C1D1) and during therapy at cycle 2 day 1 and cycle 4 day 1. Peripheral blood was collected in 8 mL Vacutainer Cell Preparation Tubes, from which PBMCs were isolated by centrifugation and then cryopreserved.

The Qiagen DNeasy kit was used to extract genomic DNA both from unsorted PBMCs and from the negatively selected CD4+ and CD8+ fractions. Amplification of TCR beta CDR3 regions was done by immunoSEQ multiplex PCR with primers that anneal to V and J segments. A synthetic immune receptor repertoire was used to minimize amplification bias, and any remaining bias was removed computationally after sequencing. Per the source publication's procedure: Custom Python scripts were used to quantify repertoire diversity as the Shannon entropy index. Unsorted, CD4+ and CD8+ repertoires were analyzed separately, except in combined analyses where CD4+ and CD8+ sequences were merged in silico. Clonal expansion was defined as a frequency increase of at least 2-fold after treatment compared with C1D1, and clones undetected at baseline were assigned a pseudocount of 0.5. Singleton clones were defined as clones with 0 or 1 copy at C1D1, and non-singleton clones were defined as clones with 2 or more copies. By matching protein sequences in sorted samples from the same patient, clones expanded in unsorted samples were annotated as CD4+, CD8+ or unknown. Wilcoxon tests on paired samples were used to test diversity changes from C1D1 to C4D1. TCRdb's version of the immuneACCESS table is confined to in-frame rearrangements and falls short of the full clone set. An unresolved V gene accounts for under half of the shortfall where checked; the remainder is of unknown origin. Clone size and V and J calls were adopted from that table, with D and trimming inferred from the DNA. The sample contains about 40,000 clones, 80% to 90% of them found a single time. The ten largest make up 7% to 8% of the sample.

Of note for this clone: What this receptor recognizes is not known. Base qualities are missing; no much larger clone stands one base away.

This chain joins TRBV9 to TRBJ2-5; there is no confident call for the D gene. Sequences were derived from peripheral blood mononuclear cells (PBMCs), sampled before the second cycle of nivolumab. The receptor was derived from a human donor with classical Hodgkin lymphoma. In nucleotide form, the sequence is TGTGCCAGCAGCGTAGCTCACGGAGAGACCCAGTACTTC. Its coded protein is CASSVAHGETQYF.